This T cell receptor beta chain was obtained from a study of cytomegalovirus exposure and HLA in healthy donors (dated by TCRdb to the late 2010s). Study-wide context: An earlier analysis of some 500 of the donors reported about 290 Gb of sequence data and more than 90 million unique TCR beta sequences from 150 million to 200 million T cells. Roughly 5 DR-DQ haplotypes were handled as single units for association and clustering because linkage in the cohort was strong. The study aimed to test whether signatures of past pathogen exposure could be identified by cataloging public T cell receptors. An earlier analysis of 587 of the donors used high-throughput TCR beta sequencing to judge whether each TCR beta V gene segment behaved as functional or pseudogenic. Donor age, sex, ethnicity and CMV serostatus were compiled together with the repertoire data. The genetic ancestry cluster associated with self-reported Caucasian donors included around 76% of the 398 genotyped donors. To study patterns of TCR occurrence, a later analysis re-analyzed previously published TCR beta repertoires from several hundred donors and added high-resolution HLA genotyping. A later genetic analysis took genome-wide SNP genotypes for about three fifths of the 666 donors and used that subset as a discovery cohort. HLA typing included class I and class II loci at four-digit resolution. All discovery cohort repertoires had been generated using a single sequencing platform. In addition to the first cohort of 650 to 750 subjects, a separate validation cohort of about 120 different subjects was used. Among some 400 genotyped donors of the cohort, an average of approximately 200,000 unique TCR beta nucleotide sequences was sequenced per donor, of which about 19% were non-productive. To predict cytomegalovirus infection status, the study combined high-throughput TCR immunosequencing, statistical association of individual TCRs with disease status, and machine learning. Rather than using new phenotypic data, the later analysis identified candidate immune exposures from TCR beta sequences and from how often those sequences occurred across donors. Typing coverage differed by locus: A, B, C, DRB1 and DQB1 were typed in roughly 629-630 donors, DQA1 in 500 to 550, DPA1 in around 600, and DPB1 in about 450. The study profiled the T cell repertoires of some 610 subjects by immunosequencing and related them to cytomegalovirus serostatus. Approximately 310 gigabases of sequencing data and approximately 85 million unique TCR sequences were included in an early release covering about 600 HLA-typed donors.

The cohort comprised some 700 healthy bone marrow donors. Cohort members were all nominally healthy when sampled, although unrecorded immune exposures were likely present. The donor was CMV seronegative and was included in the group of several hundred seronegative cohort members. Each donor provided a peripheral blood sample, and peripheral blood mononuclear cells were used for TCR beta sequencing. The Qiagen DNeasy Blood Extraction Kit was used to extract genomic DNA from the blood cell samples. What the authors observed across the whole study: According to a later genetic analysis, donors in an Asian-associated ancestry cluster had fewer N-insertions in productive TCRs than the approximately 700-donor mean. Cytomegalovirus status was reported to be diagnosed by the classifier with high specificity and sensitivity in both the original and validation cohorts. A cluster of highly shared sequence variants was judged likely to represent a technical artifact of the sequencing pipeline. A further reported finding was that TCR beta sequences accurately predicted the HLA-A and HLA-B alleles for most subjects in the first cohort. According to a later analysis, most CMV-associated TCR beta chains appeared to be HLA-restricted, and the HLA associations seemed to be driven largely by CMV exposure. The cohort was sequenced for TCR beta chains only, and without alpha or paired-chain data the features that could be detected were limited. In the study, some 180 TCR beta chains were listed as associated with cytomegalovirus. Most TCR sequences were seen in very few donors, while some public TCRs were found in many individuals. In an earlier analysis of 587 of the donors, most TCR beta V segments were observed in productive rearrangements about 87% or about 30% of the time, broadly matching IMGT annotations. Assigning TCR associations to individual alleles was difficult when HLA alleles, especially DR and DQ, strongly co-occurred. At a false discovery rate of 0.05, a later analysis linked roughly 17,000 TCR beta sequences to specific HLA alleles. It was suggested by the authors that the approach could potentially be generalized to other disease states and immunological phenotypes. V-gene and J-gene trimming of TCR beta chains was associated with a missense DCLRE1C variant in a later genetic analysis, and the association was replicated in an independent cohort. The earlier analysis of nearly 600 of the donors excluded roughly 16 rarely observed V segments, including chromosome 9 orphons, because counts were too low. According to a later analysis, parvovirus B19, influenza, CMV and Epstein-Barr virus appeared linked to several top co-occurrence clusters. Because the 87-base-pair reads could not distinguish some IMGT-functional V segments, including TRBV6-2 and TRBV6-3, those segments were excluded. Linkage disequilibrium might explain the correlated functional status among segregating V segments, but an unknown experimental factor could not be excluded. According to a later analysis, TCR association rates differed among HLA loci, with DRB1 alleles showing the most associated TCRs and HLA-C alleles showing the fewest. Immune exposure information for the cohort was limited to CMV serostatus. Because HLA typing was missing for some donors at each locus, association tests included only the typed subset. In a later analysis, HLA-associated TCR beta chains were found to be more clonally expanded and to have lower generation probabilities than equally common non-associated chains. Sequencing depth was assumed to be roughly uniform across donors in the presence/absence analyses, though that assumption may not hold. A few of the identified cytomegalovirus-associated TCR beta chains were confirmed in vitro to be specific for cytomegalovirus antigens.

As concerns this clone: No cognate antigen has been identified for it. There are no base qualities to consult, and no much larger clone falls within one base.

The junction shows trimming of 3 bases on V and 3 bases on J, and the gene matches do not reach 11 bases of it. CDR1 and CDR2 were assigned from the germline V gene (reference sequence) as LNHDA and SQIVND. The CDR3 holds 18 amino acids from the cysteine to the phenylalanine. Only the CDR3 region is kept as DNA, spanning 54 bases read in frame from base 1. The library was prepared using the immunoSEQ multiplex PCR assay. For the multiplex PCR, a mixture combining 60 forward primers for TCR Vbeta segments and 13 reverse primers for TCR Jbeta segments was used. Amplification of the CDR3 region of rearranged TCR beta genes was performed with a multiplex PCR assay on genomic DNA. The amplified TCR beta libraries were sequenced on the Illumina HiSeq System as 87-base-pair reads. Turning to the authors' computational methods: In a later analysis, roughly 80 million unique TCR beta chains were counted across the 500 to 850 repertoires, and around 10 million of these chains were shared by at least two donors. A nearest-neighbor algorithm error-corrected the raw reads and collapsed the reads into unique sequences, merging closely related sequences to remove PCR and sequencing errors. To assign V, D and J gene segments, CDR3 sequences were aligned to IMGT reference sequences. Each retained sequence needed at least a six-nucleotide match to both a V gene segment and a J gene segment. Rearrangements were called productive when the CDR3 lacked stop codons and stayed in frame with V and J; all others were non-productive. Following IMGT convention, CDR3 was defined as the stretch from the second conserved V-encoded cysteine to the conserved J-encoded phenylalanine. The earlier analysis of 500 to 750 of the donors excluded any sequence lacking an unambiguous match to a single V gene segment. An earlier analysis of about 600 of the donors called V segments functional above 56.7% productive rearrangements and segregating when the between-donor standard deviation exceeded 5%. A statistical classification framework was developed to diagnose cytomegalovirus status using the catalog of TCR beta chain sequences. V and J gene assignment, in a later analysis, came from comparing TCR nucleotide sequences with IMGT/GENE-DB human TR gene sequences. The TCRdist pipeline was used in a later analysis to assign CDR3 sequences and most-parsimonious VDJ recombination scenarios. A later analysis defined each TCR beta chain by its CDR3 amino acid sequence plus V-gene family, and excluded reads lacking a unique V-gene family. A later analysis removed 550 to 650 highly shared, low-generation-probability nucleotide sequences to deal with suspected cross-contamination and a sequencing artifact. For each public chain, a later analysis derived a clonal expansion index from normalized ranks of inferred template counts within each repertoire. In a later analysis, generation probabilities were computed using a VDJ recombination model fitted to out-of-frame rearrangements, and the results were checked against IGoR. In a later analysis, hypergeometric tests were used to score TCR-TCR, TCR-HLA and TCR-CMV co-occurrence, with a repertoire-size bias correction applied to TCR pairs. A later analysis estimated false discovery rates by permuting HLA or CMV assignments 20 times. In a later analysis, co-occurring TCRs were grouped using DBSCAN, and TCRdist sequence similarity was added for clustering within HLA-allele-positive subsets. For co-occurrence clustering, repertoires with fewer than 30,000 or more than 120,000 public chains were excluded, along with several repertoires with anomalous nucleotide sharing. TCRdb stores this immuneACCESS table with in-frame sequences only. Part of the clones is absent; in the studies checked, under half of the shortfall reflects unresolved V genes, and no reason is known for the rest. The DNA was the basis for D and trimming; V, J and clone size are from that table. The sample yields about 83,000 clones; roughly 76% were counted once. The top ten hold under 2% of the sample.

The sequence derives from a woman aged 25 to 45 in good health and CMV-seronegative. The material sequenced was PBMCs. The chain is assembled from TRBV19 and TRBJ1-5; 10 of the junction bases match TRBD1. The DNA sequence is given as TGTGCCAGTAGTATGGACAGGGGGGCGGCCGGTGACAATCAGCCCCAGCATTTT. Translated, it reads CASSMDRGAAGDNQPQHF.